Shown below are 24 T cell receptor beta chains from a single sample sequenced in a study of Graves' ophthalmopathy and Graves' hyperthyroidism. Using RNA transcripts, the TCR beta CDR3 regions were amplified. The first-round RT-PCR employed HTBI primers together with the Qiagen OneStep RT-PCR kit. A multiplex PCR was then performed as the second round. TCRdb reprocessed the multiplex PCR reads via MiXCR and lists one record per CDR3 protein. The sample includes over 650,000 distinct CDR3 sequences, over 40% seen only once; the top ten take 3% to 4%. The sequencing input was peripheral blood. Receptors originate from an adult man with Graves' ophthalmopathy.

The chain uses TRBV6-5 and TRBJ2-2, with D possibly being TRBD1 or TRBD2 (5 bases each). This CDR3 has 16 amino acids. CDR1 is MNHEY, CDR2 SVGAGI, per germline. V was shortened by 5 bases and J by 6 bases, with 19 bases between the two germline ends. CDR3 sequence (DNA): TGTGCCAGCAGTCTCGGGGCCCTGAACGTGGCCGGGGAGCTGTTTTTT. This codes for CASSLGALNVAGELFF.

This clonotype was seen repeatedly, ten times or more. CDR3 coding DNA: TGTGCCAGTAGTATATCAATAGGGGTAGACAATCAGCCCCAGCATTTT. Residues: CASSISIGVDNQPQHF. The chain is built from TRBV19 and TRBJ1-5; tentatively, D is TRBD1 (5 bases). The germline V gene has CDR1 LNHDA and CDR2 SQIVND (reference sequence). V was cut by 2 bases and J by 3 bases, with 14 bases left in between. This CDR3 is 16 amino acids long. Full variable domain (outside the CDR3, taken from reference TRBV19 and TRBJ1-5): DGGITQSPKYLFRKEGQNVTLSCEQNLNHDAMYWYRQDPGQGLRLIYYSQIVNDFQKGDIAEGYSVSREKKESFPLTVTSAQKNPTAFYLCASSISIGVDNQPQHFGDGTRLSIL.

This CDR3 reads CSARASSGADPYEQYF. For the CDR3, the DNA is TGCAGTGCTAGAGCTTCTAGTGGCGCGGACCCCTACGAGCAGTACTTC. This rearrangement joins TRBV20-1 to TRBJ2-7; no clear D gene. This CDR3 is 16 amino acids long. V lost 1 base to trimming and J lost 2 bases, with 18 bases between them. Germline CDR1 is DFQATT and CDR2 is SNEGSKA (reference sequence).

This clonotype occurred many times. CDR3 bases: TGCAGTGCTAGAGCGAGGTCTATACAAGAGACCCAGTACTTC. Translating it yields CSARARSIQETQYF. The J gene is TRBJ2-5, the V gene TRBV20-1; no firm D call. Germline V gives CDR1 DFQATT, CDR2 SNEGSKA (reference sequence). V was shortened by 1 base and J by 2 bases, with 11 bases between the two germline ends. The CDR3 extends over 14 amino acids.

This clonotype was seen more than once but under ten times. The chain has TRBV30 and TRBJ1-1, with 7 bases aligning to TRBD1. The CDR3 contains 14 residues. V shed 5 bases and J 5 bases; nucleotides not matched to a gene: 11. CDR1 is GTSNPN, CDR2 SVGIG, per germline (reference sequence). The chain's CDR3 is CAWGTTGRQTEAFF. CDR3 bases: TGTGCCTGGGGAACGACAGGGCGTCAAACTGAAGCTTTCTTT.

This rearrangement joins TRBV20-1 to TRBJ2-7, with D perhaps TRBD1 or TRBD2 (7 bases each). The V gene lost 0 bases and the J gene lost 5 bases, with 23 bases spanning the gap. The germline gives CDR1 DFQATT, CDR2 SNEGSKA (reference sequence). The CDR3 is 17 residues long. The CDR3 DNA sequence: TGCAGTGCTAGAGATTCGGAGGGGGCGGGGGTTCTGGACGAGCAGTACTTC. It translates to CSARDSEGAGVLDEQYF.

This clonotype was counted ten times or more. J is TRBJ2-7 and V is TRBV5-1, with 9 bases aligning to TRBD1. Per the germline V gene, CDR1 is SGHRS and CDR2 is YFSETQ. The CDR3 has 12 residues. Trimming at V came to 3 bases and at J to 5 bases, leaving 0 bases not matched to a gene. CDR3 bases: TGCGCCAGCAGCTGGACAGGGGACGAGCAGTACTTC. This translates into CASSWTGDEQYF.

The rearrangement uses TRBV9 and TRBJ1-5; 7 nucleotides line up with TRBD1. Looked up from germline, CDR1 is SGDLS and CDR2 is YYNGEE. With 0 bases clipped from V and 5 bases from J, the junction kept 11 bases outside the gene matches. This CDR3 spans 17 amino acids. The CDR3 bases are TGTGCCAGCAGCGTAGACCTCCCCGACAGGGTAGATCAGCCCCAGCATTTT. Its translation: CASSVDLPDRVDQPQHF.

The table lists this clonotype with many counts. The chain is built from TRBV2 and TRBJ2-5; 11 bases line up with TRBD2. There are 14 residues in the CDR3. From germline, CDR1 is SNHLY and CDR2 FYNNEI. V was pared by 7 bases and J by 4 bases, with 5 bases of the junction left unmatched. Here the CDR3 reads CASTLAGGRETQYF. The CDR3 DNA reads TGTGCCAGCACCCTAGCGGGGGGCCGAGAGACCCAGTACTTC.

This clonotype was counted only a few times. A junction end diverges from the germline sequence, so it may reflect a read error. The chain is built from TRBV13 and TRBJ1-2, with D possibly TRBD1 on 5 matching bases. The CDR3 extends over 12 amino acids. Germline CDR1 is PRHDT and CDR2 is FYEKMQ (reference sequence). The CDR3 DNA reads TGTGCCGGCAGCTTAGGGGTTTGGGGCTACACCTTC. It translates to CAGSLGVWGYTF.

The rearrangement joins TRBV7-8 to TRBJ2-5, with 10 bases fitting TRBD2. CDR1 and CDR2 (germline): SGHVS, FQNEAQ. The CDR3 runs 15 residues. Trimming removed 5 bases from V and 5 bases from J; junction bases left unmatched: 8. The CDR3 coding sequence is TGTGCCAGCAGCCCCCCTAGCGGGGGCTGGGAGACCCAGTACTTC. Protein product: CASSPPSGGWETQYF.

This chain links TRBV15 with TRBJ1-2, with 9 bases matching TRBD1. CDR3 length: 18 residues. The V segment lost 1 base and the J segment 0 bases; nucleotides outside the gene matches: 9. Germline V gene data show CDR1 as LNHNV and CDR2 as YYDKDF (reference sequence). The CDR3 reads CATSRVLDRGLSNYGYTF. The DNA of the CDR3 is TGTGCCACCAGCAGAGTCCTGGACAGGGGCCTCTCTAACTATGGCTACACCTTC.

This clonotype turned up a few times. The rearrangement joins TRBV10-3 to TRBJ1-2; no clear D gene. The CDR3 extends over 12 amino acids. V dropped 10 bases and J dropped 0 bases, with 9 bases sitting between them. Germline V gene lookup returns CDR1 ENHRY and CDR2 SYGVKD. CDR3 DNA: TGTGCCAGCGGTGAATCTAACTATGGCTACACCTTC. Its protein product is CASGESNYGYTF.

This clonotype was picked up a small number of times. This chain uses TRBV19 with TRBJ2-2; TRBD2 matches at 11 bases. The CDR3 length is 15 residues. V was pared by 6 bases and J by 5 bases, with 5 bases of the junction left unmatched. Germline V gene data show CDR1 as LNHDA and CDR2 as SQIVND (reference sequence). This CDR3 is CASRTTSGSTGELFF. Here the CDR3 DNA reads TGTGCCAGTAGGACAACTAGCGGGAGTACCGGGGAGCTGTTTTTT.

Ten or more counts support this clonotype. The chain has TRBV5-1 and TRBJ2-7, with TRBD2 matching 16 bases. V was pared by 4 bases and J by 6 bases, with 10 bases of the junction left unmatched. This CDR3 is 17 amino acids long. The germline V gene encodes CDR1 SGHRS and CDR2 YFSETQ. For the CDR3, the DNA is TGCGCCAGCAGCCCGGGACTAGCGGGAGGGCCTGCACTCGAGCAGTACTTC. This sequence encodes CASSPGLAGGPALEQYF.

This chain links TRBV12-3 or TRBV12-4 with TRBJ2-7, with a tentative D call TRBD1 (5 bases). With 8 bases removed from V and 6 bases from J, the gap between germline ends came to 17 bases. CDR3 length: 13 amino acids. As DNA, the CDR3 is TGTGCCAGCTCGTCCATAGAGCAGGGCGAGCAGTACTTC. It translates to CASSSIEQGEQYF.

The chain links TRBV20-1 to TRBJ2-2, with D maybe TRBD1 (6 bases). CDR3 length: 16 amino acids. CDR1 DFQATT and CDR2 SNEGSKA come from the germline V gene (reference sequence). Trimming stripped 1 base from V and 1 base from J, with 13 bases between. CDR3 protein: CSARGGQYKNTGELFF. The CDR3 region has the DNA TGCAGTGCTAGAGGGGGGCAGTACAAGAACACCGGGGAGCTGTTTTTT.

At least ten counts were recorded for this clonotype. The chain combines TRBV19 with TRBJ1-5, with a possible D match to TRBD1 (5 bases). The CDR3 spans 12 residues. The V gene's germline CDR1 is LNHDA and CDR2 SQIVND (reference sequence). The ends were cut back, 6 bases at V and 8 bases at J, with 11 bases in the middle. CDR3 sequence: CASSFREKPQHF. The CDR3 nucleotides read TGTGCCAGTAGCTTCAGGGAGAAGCCCCAGCATTTT.

The V gene is TRBV12-3 or TRBV12-4, the J gene TRBJ2-2; TRBD2 is a possible D gene (6 bases). V gave up 2 bases and J gave up 5 bases, with 9 bases separating them. The length of the CDR3 is 14 residues. The CDR3 loop reads CASSLRGWTGELFF. DNA of the CDR3: TGTGCCAGCAGTTTACGGGGGTGGACCGGGGAGCTGTTTTTT.

The chain carries TRBV2 and TRBJ2-2, with 12 bases that match TRBD1. V lost 6 bases, J lost 5 bases, and 7 bases stayed unmatched. The CDR3 contains 16 residues. The germline gives CDR1 SNHLY, CDR2 FYNNEI. CDR3 nucleotides: TGTGCCAGCAGGGAGGGACAGGGGGCCCCAACCGGGGAGCTGTTTTTT. It translates to CASREGQGAPTGELFF.

This clonotype has just a few counts. This sequence joins TRBV6-5 and TRBJ1-1, with D unclear. This CDR3 is 13 amino acids long. Trimming shortened V by 5 bases and J by 5 bases, and 12 bases separated the two germline ends. Germline values: CDR1 MNHEY, CDR2 SVGAGI. This CDR3 reads CASSDLTRTEAFF. The CDR3 DNA reads as TGTGCCAGCAGTGATCTGACGCGGACTGAAGCTTTCTTT.

In its sample, this clonotype was seen many times. The chain has TRBV7-2 and TRBJ2-7; 11 nucleotides agree with TRBD2. Germline assignment: CDR1 SGHTA and CDR2 FQGNSA. Trimming removed 5 bases from V and 1 base from J; junction bases left unmatched: 4. This CDR3 is 15 amino acids long. CDR3 coding DNA: TGTGCCAGCAGCCACGGGACTAGCGGATCCTACGAGCAGTACTTC. It specifies CASSHGTSGSYEQYF.

The chain combines TRBV15 with TRBJ2-7; 10 nucleotides match TRBD2. This CDR3 is built from 16 residues. With V trimmed by 1 base and J by 6 bases, 9 bases remained unmatched. The germline CDR1 and CDR2 sequences are LNHNV and YYDKDF (reference sequence). CDR3 sequence reads: CATSRAQREGFREQYF. DNA for the CDR3: TGTGCCACCAGCAGAGCTCAGCGGGAGGGCTTCCGCGAGCAGTACTTC.

The table lists this clonotype with many counts. V gene TRBV19 combines with J gene TRBJ1-2; 8 bases align to TRBD1. J was trimmed by 4 bases and V by 2 bases; bases with no gene match: 6. Germline loops: CDR1 LNHDA, CDR2 SQIVND (reference sequence). The CDR3 extends over 15 amino acids. For the CDR3, the DNA is TGTGCCAGTAGTATACAGGGGGCGGATATCTATGGCTACACCTTC. Translated, it gives CASSIQGADIYGYTF.